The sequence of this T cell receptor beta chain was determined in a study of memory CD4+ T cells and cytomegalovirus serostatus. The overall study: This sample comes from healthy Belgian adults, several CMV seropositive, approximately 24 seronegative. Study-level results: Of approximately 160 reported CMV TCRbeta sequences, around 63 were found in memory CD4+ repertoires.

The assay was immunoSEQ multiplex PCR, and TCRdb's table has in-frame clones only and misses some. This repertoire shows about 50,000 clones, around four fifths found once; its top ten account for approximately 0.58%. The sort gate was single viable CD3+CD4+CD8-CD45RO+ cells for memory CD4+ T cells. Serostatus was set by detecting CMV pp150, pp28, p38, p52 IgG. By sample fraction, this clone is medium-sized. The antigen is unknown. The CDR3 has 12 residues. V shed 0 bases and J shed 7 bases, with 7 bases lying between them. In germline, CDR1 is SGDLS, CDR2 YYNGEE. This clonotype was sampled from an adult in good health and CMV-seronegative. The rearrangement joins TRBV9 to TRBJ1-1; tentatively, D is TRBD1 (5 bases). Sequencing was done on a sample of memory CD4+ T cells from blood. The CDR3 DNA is TGTGCCAGCAGCGTAGTCGGGGGTGAAGCTTTCTTT. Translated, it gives CASSVVGGEAFF. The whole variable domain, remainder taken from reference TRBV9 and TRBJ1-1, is DSGVTQTPKHLITATGQRVTLRCSPRSGDLSVYWYQQSLDQGLQFLIQYYNGEERAKGNILERFSAQQFPDLHSELNLSSLELGDSALYFCASSVVGGEAFFGQGTRLTVV.